Detailed here is one T cell receptor (beta chain). This receptor's antigen is unknown. No base quality information exists; no much larger clone differs at one position. The data were taken from a study of Ad26.COV2.S vaccination and SARS-CoV-2 variants (dated by TCRdb to the early 2020s). Study-level background: Donors in the vaccine arm were drawn from COV1001, a phase I-IIa trial of Ad26.COV2.S in healthy adults that was multicentre, randomized, double-blind and placebo-controlled. The TCR-sequenced set comprised approximately 32 samples: some 19 Ad26.COV2.S vaccine recipients, 5 placebo recipients and 8 SARS-CoV-2 convalescent individuals. Investigators remained blinded to trial group allocation during experiments and outcome assessment. Ad26.COV2.S was administered intramuscularly at a dose of 5x10^10 or 1x10^11 viral particles, either as one shot or as two shots given 56 days apart. Sequencing of the TCRbeta repertoire served to evaluate the specificity and breadth of SARS-CoV-2-reactive T cell receptors following Ad26.COV2.S vaccination. Trial participants were randomized into five groups of five, in which low-dose or high-dose Ad26.COV2.S was given once or twice, or placebo was given on both occasions.

TCRbeta CDR3 regions were sequenced with the immunoSEQ Assay. After extraction, genomic DNA underwent amplification by bias-controlled multiplex PCR, followed by high-throughput sequencing. Concerning the study's data processing: To quantify the absolute abundance of each unique TCRbeta CDR3 region, sequences were collapsed and filtered. T cell fraction was estimated by normalization of TCRbeta template counts to usable DNA, with usable DNA being measured through amplification of reference genes present in all nucleated cells. Repertoire TCRs were annotated as SARS-CoV-2-specific when V gene, CDR3 amino acid sequence and J gene were exactly matched to a known reactive TCR set. The reference SARS-CoV-2 TCR set was derived from MIRA and filtered for enrichment in COVID-19-positive ImmuneCODE repertoires, a step that removed public or cross-reactive TCRs. Drawing on the MIRA antigens, annotated TCRs were analysed further at the level of specific ORF or position within ORF. Depth was the summed frequency of annotated unique rearrangements, while breadth was defined as annotated unique rearrangements over total unique productive rearrangements. Two-sided Wilcoxon rank-sum tests were used to compare TCR breadth between groups. The immuneACCESS repertoire file appears here via TCRdb, limited to in-frame rearrangements. These files lack a portion of the clones; in checked studies, under half of the deficit traces to unresolved V genes, and the cause of the others is not known. V, J and clone size are taken as reported in that table, and D and trimming were inferred from the DNA itself. For this sample there are roughly 700,000 clones; around 92% appear just once. The top ten clones comprise over 1.3% of the sample.

From its cysteine to its phenylalanine, the CDR3 spans 14 amino acids. Of all the DNA, just the CDR3 is kept, 42 bases in frame from base 1. The V end loses 0 bases and the J end loses 0 bases, and a stretch of 5 bases separates them. The meaning of the sample's treatment or condition label: about 20 received Ad26.COV2.S at low or high dose, single or two shots; about 5 received placebo; per-sample allocation not given. For vaccine and placebo recipients, repertoires were sequenced using samples collected on day 63 after the first injection. Between 29 July and 7 August 2020, Cohort 1b enrolled about two dozen adults aged 18-55 years at one site in Boston, USA. Ad26.COV2.S was a replication-incompetent adenovirus type 26 vector that expressed a prefusion-stabilized SARS-CoV-2 spike protein derived from the original Wuhan strain. What the authors observed across the whole study: The authors noted that the TCR breadth and depth analyses may have underestimated total T cell responses. Compared with placebo recipients, Ad26.COV2.S recipients showed higher spike-specific TCR breadth (P = 0.0014). The study was not powered for comparison of responses between vaccine doses or regimens. After vaccination, substantial breadth of spike-specific CD8+ and CD4+ T cell responses was reported. Vaccine and placebo recipients had similar non-spike TCR breadth, a finding consistent with the vaccine containing only spike.

The sequencing used peripheral blood, collected in a trial of Ad26.COV2.S vaccine versus placebo. This TCR derives from a person between 18 and 59 years old who received the Ad26.COV2.S COVID-19 vaccine or a placebo. Recombination joined TRBV23-1 with TRBJ1-1; perhaps TRBD1 is the D gene, with 5 bases matching. TRBV23-1 is an ORF, and what it does is uncertain. In nucleotides, the sequence is TGCGCCAGCAGTCAATCGGGGGTGAACACTGAAGCTTTCTTT. The encoded protein is CASSQSGVNTEAFF.